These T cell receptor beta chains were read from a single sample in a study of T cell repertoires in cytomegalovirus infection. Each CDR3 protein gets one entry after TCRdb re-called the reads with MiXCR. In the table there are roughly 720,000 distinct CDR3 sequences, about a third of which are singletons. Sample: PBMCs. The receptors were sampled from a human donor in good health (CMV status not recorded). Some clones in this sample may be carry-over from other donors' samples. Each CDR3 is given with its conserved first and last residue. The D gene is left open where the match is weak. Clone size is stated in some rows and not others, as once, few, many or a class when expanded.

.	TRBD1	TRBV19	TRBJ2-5	TGTGCCAGTAGTAACCGGGACAGGGTTGAGAGAGAGACCCAGTACTTC	CASSNRDRVERETQYF
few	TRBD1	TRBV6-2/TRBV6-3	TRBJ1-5	TGTGCCAGCAGTCGCGGGACAGCATACAATCAGCCCCAGCATTTT	CASSRGTAYNQPQHF
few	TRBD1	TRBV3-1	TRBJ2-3	TGTGCCAGCAGCCAACGACAGGGGACGTCAGATACGCAGTATTTT	CASSQRQGTSDTQYF
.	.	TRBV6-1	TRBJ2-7	TGTGCCAGCAGTGAAGTTTTTTGGGACGGAACCCCCTACGAGCAGTACTTC	CASSEVFWDGTPYEQYF
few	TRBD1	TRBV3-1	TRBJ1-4	TGTGCCAGCAGCCATGGAAGGGACAGGGGGACCGAAAAACTGTTTTTT	CASSHGRDRGTEKLFF
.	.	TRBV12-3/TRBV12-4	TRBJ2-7	TGTGCCAGCAGCCCTCAGGTGGGGACGGGGCCCTACGAGCAGTACTTC	CASSPQVGTGPYEQYF
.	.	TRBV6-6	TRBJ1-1	TGTGCCAGCAGTTACCGGGGACAAGCCATTGAAGCTTTCTTT	CASSYRGQAIEAFF
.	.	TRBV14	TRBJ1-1	TGTGCCAGCAGCCGACAGGTTGAAGATTTCTTT	CASSRQVEDFF
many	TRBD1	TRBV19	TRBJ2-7	TGTGCCAGCCGGGACAGAGACTACGAGCAGTACTTC	CASRDRDYEQYF
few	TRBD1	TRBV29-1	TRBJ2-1	TGCAGCGTTGCCGGGACAGGGGGCAGGGGGAATGAGCAGTTCTTC	CSVAGTGGRGNEQFF
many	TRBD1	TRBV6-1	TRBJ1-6	TGTGCCAGCAGCGATGACAGGGGTGGTAATTCACCCCTCCACTTT	CASSDDRGGNSPLHF
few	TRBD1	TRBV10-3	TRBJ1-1	TGTGCCATCAGTGGGATTAAACAGGGGGCAAGGCTATCCATCATGAACACTGAAGCTTTCTTT	CAISGIKQGARLSIMNTEAFF
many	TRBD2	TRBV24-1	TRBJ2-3	TGTGCCACCAGTGATTTGACTAGCGACACAGATACGCAGTATTTT	CATSDLTSDTDTQYF
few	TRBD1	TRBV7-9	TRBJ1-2	TGTGCCAGCAGTTTGTCGCCGGGACAGGGTCATGGCTACACCTTC	CASSLSPGQGHGYTF
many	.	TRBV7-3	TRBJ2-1	TGTGCCAGCAGCTTACGGGCTACAGGACACAATGAGCAGTTCTTC	CASSLRATGHNEQFF
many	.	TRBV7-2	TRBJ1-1	TGTGCCAGCAGCTTAGTAGGGAGGGCTGAAGCTTTCTTT	CASSLVGRAEAFF
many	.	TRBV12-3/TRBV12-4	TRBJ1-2	TGTGCCAGCAAAGCCCTTATCATTGATGGCTACACCTTC	CASKALIIDGYTF
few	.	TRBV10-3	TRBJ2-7	TGTGCCATCAGTGTGGACTCACCCTACGAGCAGTACTTC	CAISVDSPYEQYF
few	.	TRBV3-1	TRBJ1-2	TGTGCCAGCAGCCCCTCCGACAGGCGAAACTATGGCTACACCTTC	CASSPSDRRNYGYTF
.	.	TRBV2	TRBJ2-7	TGTGCCAGCAGTGAAGAATTGGGCAGCTCCTACGAGCAGTACTTC	CASSEELGSSYEQYF
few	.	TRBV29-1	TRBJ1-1	TGCAGCGTTGACCTCAGAGCAATGAACACTGAAGCTTTCTTT	CSVDLRAMNTEAFF
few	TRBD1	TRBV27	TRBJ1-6	TGTGCCAGTCAAGTGGGGACAGGGGATAATTCACCCCTCCACTTT	CASQVGTGDNSPLHF
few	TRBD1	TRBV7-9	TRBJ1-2	TGTGCCAGCAGCCCCCTGACAGGGGTCGGCTACACCTTC	CASSPLTGVGYTF
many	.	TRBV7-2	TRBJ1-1	TGTGCCAGCAGTACGCAAGAAAACACTGAAGCTTTCTTT	CASSTQENTEAFF
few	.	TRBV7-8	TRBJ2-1	TGTGCCAGCAGCTTAGGCGGCGGGGCCTCCTACAATGAGCAGTTCTTC	CASSLGGGASYNEQFF
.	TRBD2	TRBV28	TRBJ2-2	TGTGCCAGCAGGCCTAGGACTAGCGGGAGTACCGCCGGGGAGCTGTTTTTT	CASRPRTSGSTAGELFF
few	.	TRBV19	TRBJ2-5	TGTGCCAGTTCAGACTCATGGGAGACCCAGTACTTC	CASSDSWETQYF
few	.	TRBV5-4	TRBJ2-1	TGTGCCAGCAGCTTCCCGGGGCCCTATGCCAATGAGCAGTTCTTC	CASSFPGPYANEQFF
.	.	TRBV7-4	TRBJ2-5	TGTGCCAGCACTAGGGGGCAAGAGACCCAGTACTTC	CASTRGQETQYF
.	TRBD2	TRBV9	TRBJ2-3	TGTGTCAGCAGCGGCGGGGGGGGCACAGATACGCAGTATTTT	CVSSGGGGTDTQYF
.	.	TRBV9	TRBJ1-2	TGTGCCAGCAGCGTAAACAGGATGGGAAGCAGTAGCTACACCTTC	CASSVNRMGSSSYTF
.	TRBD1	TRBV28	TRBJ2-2	TGTGCCAGCGGACAGGGGGACACCGGGGAGCTGTTTTTT	CASGQGDTGELFF
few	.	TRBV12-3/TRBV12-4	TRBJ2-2	TGTGCCAGCAGCATTCCGGGACACCCTTTATCGAACACCGGGGAGCTGTTTTTT	CASSIPGHPLSNTGELFF
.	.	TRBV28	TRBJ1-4	TGTGCCAGCAGTTTTCCTGGAGCAGGGTTTTATGAAAAACTGTTTTTT	CASSFPGAGFYEKLFF
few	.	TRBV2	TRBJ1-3	TGTGCCAGCACGGGGCCCTCGGGAAACACCATATATTTT	CASTGPSGNTIYF
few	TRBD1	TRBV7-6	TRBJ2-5	TGTGCCAGCAGCCGATACGGGGACAGTTATCACGAGACCCAGTACTTC	CASSRYGDSYHETQYF
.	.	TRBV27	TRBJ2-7	TGTGCCAGCAGTCCCGGGTCCCCCTACGAGCAGTACTTC	CASSPGSPYEQYF
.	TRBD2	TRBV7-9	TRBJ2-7	TGTGCCAGCAGCCGACTAGCGGGGGGCCCCGAGCAGTACTTC	CASSRLAGGPEQYF
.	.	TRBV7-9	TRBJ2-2	TGTGCCAGCACCCCAATAGTTGGGGAGCTGTTTTTT	CASTPIVGELFF
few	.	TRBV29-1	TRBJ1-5	TGCAGCGTTGTTGTTAATAGCAATCAGCCCCAGCATTTT	CSVVVNSNQPQHF
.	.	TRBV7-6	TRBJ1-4	TGTGCCAGCAGCGCGATGCGGGGCACTAATGAAAAACTGTTTTTT	CASSAMRGTNEKLFF
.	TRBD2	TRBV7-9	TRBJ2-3	TGTTCCAGCAGCCAAGGACTAGCGGGGTCCACAGATACGCAGTATTTT	CSSSQGLAGSTDTQYF
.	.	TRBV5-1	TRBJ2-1	TGCGCCAGCAGCAGGGGGACGGACAATGAGCAGTTCTTC	CASSRGTDNEQFF
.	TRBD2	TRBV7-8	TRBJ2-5	TGTGCCAGCAGCTCCCTCGGGACTAGACAAGAGACCCAGTACTTC	CASSSLGTRQETQYF
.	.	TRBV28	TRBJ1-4	TGTGCCACCTCCGGTGTGGCTAATGAAAAACTGTTTTTT	CATSGVANEKLFF
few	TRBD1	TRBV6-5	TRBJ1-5	TGTGCCAGCAGGACAGGGTCGAACAATCAGCCCCAGCATTTT	CASRTGSNNQPQHF
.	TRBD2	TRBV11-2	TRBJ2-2	TGTGCCAGCAGCCCAACCTCGGGAGGGAACACCGGGGAGCTGTTTTTT	CASSPTSGGNTGELFF
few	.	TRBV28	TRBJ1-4	TGTGCCAGCAGAGGACACACGAATGAAAAACTGTTTTTT	CASRGHTNEKLFF
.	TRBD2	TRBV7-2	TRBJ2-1	TGTGCCAGCAGCCCCCCAGGACTAGCGGGAGGGTTGGAGCAGTTCTTC	CASSPPGLAGGLEQFF
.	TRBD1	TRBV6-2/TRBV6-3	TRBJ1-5	TGTGCCAGCAGTTCTACAGGGGGCATCAGCAATCAGCCCCAGCATTTT	CASSSTGGISNQPQHF
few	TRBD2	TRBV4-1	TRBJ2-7	TGCGCCAGCCGGCCGAGGGCGGGGGAGTTCTACGAGCAGTACTTC	CASRPRAGEFYEQYF
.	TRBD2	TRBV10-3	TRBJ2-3	TGTGCCATCAGGAGCGGGGGCGATACGCAGTATTTT	CAIRSGGDTQYF
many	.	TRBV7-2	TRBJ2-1	TGTGCCAGCAGCTTAGTGGCAGGTTCCTACAATGAGCAGTTCTTC	CASSLVAGSYNEQFF
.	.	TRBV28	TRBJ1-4	TGTGCCAGCAGTTTGTCAGGGTCATGGGAAAAACTGTTTTTT	CASSLSGSWEKLFF
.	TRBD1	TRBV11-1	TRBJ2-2	TGTGCCAGCAGCTCGACAGGGTGGTCCGGGGAGCTGTTTTTT	CASSSTGWSGELFF
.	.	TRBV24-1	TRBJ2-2	TGTGCCACCAGCACCTTGGGGTCGCGGAACACCGGGGAGCTGTTTTTT	CATSTLGSRNTGELFF
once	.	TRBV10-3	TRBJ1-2	TGTGCCATCAGTGAGCAAATGAGAGAGTCCTACACCTTC	CAISEQMRESYTF
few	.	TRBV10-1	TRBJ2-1	TGCGCCAGCAGTGAGCTGGGGGCCAGCTTAATACAGTTCTTC	CASSELGASLIQFF
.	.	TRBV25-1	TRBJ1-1	TGTGCCAGCAGTGAGGGGCCCCACAGGGAGGGCGACACTGAAGCTTTCTTT	CASSEGPHREGDTEAFF
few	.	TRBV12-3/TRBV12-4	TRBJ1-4	TGTGCCAGCAGCCCGTTGGGGCAGATCGATGAAAAACTGTTTTTT	CASSPLGQIDEKLFF